This TCR beta chain was documented in a study of post-analysis software for immune sequencing data. Study in general: Multiple sclerosis in the patients followed relapsing-remitting, secondary progressive and progressive-relapsing courses.

This clonotype was counted only a few times. Its antigen is not known. Study-wide findings and caveats: About five TRBV segments occurring more often in patients than controls included TRBV5-6, TRBV5-1 and TRBV20-1. Samples made in the same batch grouped tightly together by F measure. Controls had significantly higher normalized Chao1 diversity than multiple sclerosis patients.

Prepared libraries of TCR beta cDNA carried unique molecular identifiers. TCRdb independently ran MiXCR on the PCR reads; one entry per CDR3 protein. The table lists over 300,000 distinct CDR3 sequences, roughly 30% of them singletons, with roughly an eighth in the top ten. Per germline, CDR1 MNHNS and CDR2 SASEGT. The germline V and J ends were trimmed by 5 bases and 6 bases, with 16 bases remaining between them. The CDR3 totals 14 residues. This chain uses TRBV6-1 with TRBJ1-1, with TRBD1 as a possible D gene (6 bases). The source of this sequence is a girl between 10 and 17 years old with multiple sclerosis. Sequences were obtained from blood. In DNA, the CDR3 is TGTGCCAGCAGTTTCAGGGAAGGGGGTCCTGAAGCTTTCTTT. Protein product: CASSFREGGPEAFF.